A single sample gave rise to the 20 T cell receptor beta chains below, sequenced in a study of regulatory T cells in long-lasting Graves disease. Time point meaning: newly diagnosed GD, antithyroid drugs for less than 3 months. After RNA was extracted from PBMCs, the TCR library was made from it. According to the study, TCR beta libraries were built with iRepertoire HTBI primers and CDR3-region Arm-PCR. Via MiXCR, TCRdb re-called the multiplex PCR reads, giving one row per CDR3 protein. Of under 450,000 distinct CDR3 sequences in the sample, 12% are singletons; the top ten hold under 20%. These data were also reused for a study on T cells in Graves' hyperthyroidism and ophthalmopathy.

The specimen comprised peripheral blood mononuclear cells (PBMCs), sampled at new diagnosis, from a patient treated with antithyroid drugs. These receptors all come from a woman between 18 and 29 years old with Graves disease.

This clonotype came up many times. V gene TRBV7-2 combines with J gene TRBJ1-3; D uncertain. The CDR3 is made up of 13 amino acids. The germline CDR1 and CDR2 sequences are SGHTA and FQGNSA. The germline V and J ends were trimmed by 1 base and 0 bases, with 1 base remaining between them. The CDR3 DNA follows: TGTGCCAGCAGCTTAGACTCTGGAAACACCATATATTTT. Translating it yields CASSLDSGNTIYF. Looking up the rest from reference TRBV7-2 and TRBJ1-3 gives the full variable domain: GAGVSQSPSNKVTEKGKDVELRCDPISGHTALYWYRQSLGQGLEFLIYFQGNSAPDKSGLPSDRFSAERTGGSVSTLTIQRTQQEDSAVYLCASSLDSGNTIYFGEGSWLTVV.

This clonotype was seen at least ten times. This sequence joins TRBV6-1 and TRBJ1-2, with 7 bases fitting TRBD1. V gave up 5 bases and J gave up 4 bases; unmatched junction bases: 4. This CDR3 is 13 amino acids long. Germline V gives CDR1 MNHNS, CDR2 SASEGT. In DNA form, the CDR3 reads TGTGCCAGCAGTCCGACAGGGTCCTATGGCTACACCTTC. Protein sequence: CASSPTGSYGYTF.

This clonotype was recorded a few times. This chain connects TRBV9 to TRBJ1-1; perhaps TRBD1 as D (5 bases). Germline V gene data show CDR1 as SGDLS and CDR2 as YYNGEE. This CDR3 spans 15 amino acids. V lost 5 bases and J lost 2, with 16 bases in between. This chain's CDR3 is CASSGTGSLNTEAFF. The CDR3 DNA follows: TGTGCCAGCAGTGGGACGGGCTCGTTAAACACTGAAGCTTTCTTT.

The V and J genes are TRBV7-9 and TRBJ1-2; D gene unclear. CDR3 length: 14 amino acids. Germline assignment: CDR1 SEHNR and CDR2 FQNEAQ (reference sequence). V shed 1 base and J shed 2 bases, with 8 bases lying between them. The CDR3, as DNA: TGTGCCAGCAGCTTAGGGGAAGTAAACTATGGCTACACCTTC. Translating gives CASSLGEVNYGYTF.

This clonotype was seen many times. This chain joins TRBV20-1 and TRBJ2-1; the D call may be TRBD1 or TRBD2 (5 bases each). V was clipped by 1 base and J by 0 bases, with 28 bases between them. The CDR3 extends over 21 amino acids. Per the germline V gene, CDR1 is DFQATT and CDR2 is SNEGSKA (reference sequence). The CDR3 loop is CSARGGYSPPLASSSYNEQFF. The CDR3, as DNA: TGCAGTGCTAGAGGGGGGTACAGTCCCCCTCTCGCGTCGAGCTCCTACAATGAGCAGTTCTTC.

In its sample, this clonotype was seen a few times. The chain combines TRBV6-1 with TRBJ2-3; perhaps D is TRBD1 or TRBD2 (5 bases each). The CDR3 consists of 15 residues. The V gene's germline CDR1 is MNHNS and CDR2 SASEGT. Trimming removed 6 bases from V and 6 bases from J, with 19 bases in between. CDR3 region: CASSSGVSEGDTQYF. CDR3 nucleotides: TGTGCCAGCAGCTCCGGGGTCAGCGAGGGGGATACGCAGTATTTT.

This clonotype appeared once. The rearrangement uses TRBV28 and TRBJ2-1, with 8 bases lining up with TRBD2. The ends lost 6 bases at V and 0 bases at J; junction bases unmatched: 4. The CDR3 is 15 amino acids. Germline CDR1 MDHEN, CDR2 SYDVKM. CDR3 sequence: CASRKTSDSYNEQFF. For the CDR3, the DNA is TGTGCCAGCAGAAAGACTAGCGACTCCTACAATGAGCAGTTCTTC.

In this sample, this clonotype turned up many times. This sequence joins TRBV7-9 and TRBJ2-1, with D perhaps TRBD1 (6 bases). CDR3 size: 16 residues. Trimming took 5 bases from V and 6 from J, leaving 20 bases between them. Germline lookup yields CDR1 SEHNR and CDR2 FQNEAQ (reference sequence). The CDR3 region is CASSAPRTVKGNEQFF. In nucleotides, the CDR3 is TGTGCCAGCAGCGCCCCAAGGACAGTGAAGGGCAATGAGCAGTTCTTC. Using reference TRBV7-9 and TRBJ2-1 for the parts outside the CDR3, the full variable domain is DTGVSQNPRHKITKRGQNVTFRCDPISEHNRLYWYRQTLGQGPEFLTYFQNEAQLEKSRLLSDRFSAERPKGSFSTLEIQRTEQGDSAMYLCASSAPRTVKGNEQFFGPGTRLTVL.

This clonotype was seen many times. The chain carries TRBV18 and TRBJ1-3; unclear D gene. The CDR3 is 18 residues long. Trimming removed 8 bases from V and 0 bases from J, with 23 bases in between. CDR1 is KGHSH and CDR2 is LQKENI in the germline V gene. CDR3 region: CASVTTIFSRSSGNTIYF. In DNA, the CDR3 is TGTGCCAGCGTCACCACAATCTTCAGCAGGAGCTCTGGAAACACCATATATTTT.

The chain combines TRBV6-2 or TRBV6-3 with TRBJ2-1, with D tentatively TRBD1 (6 bases). Germline V gene data show CDR1 as MNHEY and CDR2 as SVGEGT. The CDR3 spans 17 residues. V was trimmed by 7 bases and J by 5 bases, leaving 24 bases between them. CDR3 amino acids: CASNPQGEQGIHNEQFF. CDR3 DNA sequence: TGTGCCAGCAATCCCCAGGGCGAGCAGGGGATACACAATGAGCAGTTCTTC.

This clonotype was counted between two and nine times. The gene calls are TRBV4-1 and TRBJ1-5, with D unclear. Trimming left V 1 base short and J 4 bases short, with 20 bases between. CDR3 size: 18 residues. CDR1 MGHRA and CDR2 YSYEKL come from the germline V gene. CDR3 sequence: CASSQAPDGLYGNQPQHF. For the CDR3, the DNA is TGCGCCAGCAGCCAAGCCCCGGACGGACTTTACGGGAATCAGCCCCAGCATTTT.

This clonotype was seen ten or more times. V usage is TRBV20-1 and J usage is TRBJ2-5; 8 bases are shared with TRBD1. This CDR3 region has 15 residues. Trimming at V came to 2 bases and at J to 7 bases, leaving 12 bases not matched to a gene. Germline CDR1 DFQATT, CDR2 SNEGSKA (reference sequence). The CDR3, as DNA: TGCAGTGCTAGAAGCCCGCCAGGGGGCATAAGGACCCAGTACTTC. This encodes CSARSPPGGIRTQYF.

This clonotype was counted many times. The V and J genes are TRBV10-3 and TRBJ2-2; tentatively, D is TRBD2 (5 bases). Germline CDR1 is ENHRY and CDR2 is SYGVKD. The CDR3 sequence is 15 residues long. Trimming removed 9 bases at V and 6 bases at J, with 20 bases between. Here the CDR3 reads CAIGGSGRPSGELFF. CDR3 DNA: TGTGCCATTGGCGGAAGCGGAAGGCCGTCCGGGGAGCTGTTTTTT.

This clonotype was found many times. The CDR3 bases are TGTGCCAGCAGCTCCGGACCTGAAAAACTGTTTTTT. Encoded protein: CASSSGPEKLFF. V usage is TRBV13 and J usage is TRBJ1-4; D uncertain. Trimming removed 4 bases from V and 7 bases from J, with 7 bases in between. Germline-derived CDR1 and CDR2 are PRHDT and FYEKMQ (reference sequence). The CDR3 is made up of 12 amino acids. Supplemented by reference TRBV13 and TRBJ1-4, the full variable domain reads AAGVIQSPRHLIKEKRETATLKCYPIPRHDTVYWYQQGPGQDPQFLISFYEKMQSDKGSIPDRFSAQQFSDYHSELNMSSLELGDSALYFCASSSGPEKLFFGSGTQLSVL.

The chain links TRBV19 to TRBJ2-7; D uncertain. CDR3 length equals 14 residues. CDR1 is LNHDA, CDR2 SQIVND, per germline (reference sequence). V dropped 0 bases and J dropped 4 bases, with 10 bases sitting between them. The CDR3 DNA is TGTGCCAGTAGTATAGATAGAGGTCCGTACGAGCAGTACTTC. Translated, it gives CASSIDRGPYEQYF.

This clonotype has more than one count but fewer than ten. This chain uses TRBV24-1 with TRBJ2-1; TRBD1 aligns across 7 bases. Germline trimming cut 2 bases from V and 2 bases from J; bases unmatched to any gene: 11. Germline V lookup: CDR1 KGHDR, CDR2 SFDVKD. The CDR3 has 18 residues. This CDR3 reads CATSDSTFDRAPYNEQFF. DNA for the CDR3: TGTGCCACCAGTGATTCTACATTCGACAGGGCCCCCTACAATGAGCAGTTCTTC.

This clonotype came up a few times. The chain combines TRBV18 with TRBJ2-7; 12 bases fit TRBD1. CDR3 size: 19 residues. After removal of 7 bases from V and 2 bases from J, the junction contained 18 bases not matched to a gene. Per germline, CDR1 KGHSH and CDR2 LQKENI. In DNA, the CDR3 is TGTGCCAGCTACGGGACAGGGGGCCGTCTCGGGGCCTCCACCTACGAGCAGTACTTC. It specifies CASYGTGGRLGASTYEQYF. Full variable domain (outside the CDR3, taken from reference TRBV18 and TRBJ2-7): NAGVMQNPRHLVRRRGQEARLRCSPMKGHSHVYWYRQLPEEGLKFMVYLQKENIIDESGMPKERFSAEFPKEGPSILRIQQVVRGDSAAYFCASYGTGGRLGASTYEQYFGPGTRLTVT.

In this sample, this clonotype turned up many times. The chain employs TRBV6-1 and TRBJ2-1, with D perhaps matching TRBD1 (6 bases). The CDR3 spans 15 residues. The germline V gene has CDR1 MNHNS and CDR2 SASEGT. V was shortened by 5 bases and J by 8 bases, with 19 bases between the two germline ends. This CDR3 reads CASSPWGQTGDEQFF. CDR3 bases: TGTGCCAGCAGTCCTTGGGGGCAGACTGGGGATGAGCAGTTCTTC.

Ten or more counts support this clonotype. V and J are TRBV24-1 and TRBJ2-2; D not certain. Germline-derived CDR1 and CDR2 are KGHDR and SFDVKD. This CDR3 is 18 amino acids long. Deletions cut 2 bases from V and 0 bases from J, with 15 bases between. The CDR3 loop reads CATSDSAQQNANTGELFF. The CDR3, as DNA: TGTGCCACCAGTGATTCCGCCCAACAGAACGCGAACACCGGGGAGCTGTTTTTT.

This clonotype was counted many times. This rearrangement joins TRBV2 to TRBJ1-1; D may be TRBD1 (6 bases). The CDR3 has 13 residues. Trimming removed 7 bases from V and 3 bases from J, with 12 bases in between. Germline-derived CDR1 and CDR2 are SNHLY and FYNNEI. This CDR3 reads CASTLGGDTEAFF. The CDR3 region has the DNA TGTGCCAGCACCTTAGGGGGGGACACTGAAGCTTTCTTT.